Following are 19 T cell receptor beta chains from one sample sequenced in a study of cytomegalovirus exposure and HLA in healthy donors. Sequenced by immunoSEQ multiplex PCR; TCRdb stores in-frame clones only, minus some. The data contain 50,000 to 80,000 clones, roughly 89% of them singletons. Sequenced sample: PBMCs. All receptors come from a woman younger than 35 in good health and CMV-seronegative.

The chain carries TRBV9 and TRBJ2-7; 7 bases map to TRBD2. J gave up 3 bases and V 0 bases, and 6 bases lay outside the gene matches. The CDR3 runs 15 residues. Per germline, CDR1 SGDLS and CDR2 YYNGEE. CDR3 DNA: TGTGCCAGCAGCGTAGGGGTGACTAGCAGCTACGAGCAGTACTTC. It encodes CASSVGVTSSYEQYF.

This clone was found a few times. The junction does not match germline at one end; this may be a read error. The chain joins TRBV11-2 to TRBJ2-7; 9 bases match TRBD1. This CDR3 has 15 amino acids. Looked up from germline, CDR1 is SGHAT and CDR2 is FQNNGV. The CDR3 sequence: CASSLDRGKGYEQYF. The CDR3 nucleotides read TGTGCCAGCAGCCTAGACAGGGGGAAAGGTTACGAGCAGTACTTC.

The rearrangement links TRBV30 to TRBJ1-1; D may be TRBD1 (5 bases). The CDR3 length is 13 residues. Per the germline V gene, CDR1 is GTSNPN and CDR2 is SVGIG (reference sequence). The V end was cut by 5 bases, the J end by 4 bases, with 14 bases between. CDR3 sequence reads: CAWLWVGGTEAFF. For the CDR3, the DNA is TGTGCCTGGCTATGGGTGGGGGGCACTGAAGCTTTCTTT.

The table lists this clone with a count of one. The genes are TRBV19 and TRBJ2-6; D unresolved. CDR3 length: 15 residues. Trimming removed 8 bases at V and 0 bases at J, with 11 bases between. CDR1 is LNHDA, CDR2 SQIVND, per germline (reference sequence). CDR3 nucleotides: TGTGCCAGTGGGCCGCAGAACTCTGGGGCCAACGTCCTGACTTTC. Translating gives CASGPQNSGANVLTF.

J is TRBJ2-3 and V is TRBV9; D ambiguous. The germline CDR1 and CDR2 sequences are SGDLS and YYNGEE. The CDR3 sequence is 13 residues long. V shed 3 bases and J shed 6 bases, with 11 bases lying between them. This chain's CDR3 is CASSAVIRDTQYF. Written as DNA, the CDR3 is TGTGCCAGCAGCGCGGTAATCCGGGATACGCAGTATTTT.

V usage is TRBV28 and J usage is TRBJ1-2; the match to TRBD1 covers 9 bases. The V gene end was trimmed by 5 bases and the J gene end by 7 bases; junction bases not matched to a gene: 8. This CDR3 is built from 14 residues. Per germline, CDR1 MDHEN and CDR2 SYDVKM. The chain's CDR3 is CASSPTTGGSGYTF. CDR3 bases: TGTGCCAGCAGTCCGACGACAGGGGGGAGTGGCTACACCTTC.

V and J are TRBV11-2 and TRBJ1-2; the match to TRBD1 covers 9 bases. The J segment lost 6 bases and the V segment lost 5 bases, leaving 16 bases of the junction unmatched. The V gene's germline CDR1 is SGHAT and CDR2 FQNNGV. The CDR3 contains 17 residues. The CDR3 sequence is CASSPSLLPGQGDGYTF. The CDR3 nucleotides read TGTGCCAGCAGCCCGAGCCTATTACCGGGACAGGGAGATGGCTACACCTTC.

V gene TRBV2 combines with J gene TRBJ2-1; D may be TRBD1 (5 bases). V was cut by 5 bases and J by 0 bases, with 11 bases left in between. The CDR3 is 15 amino acids. Germline CDR1 SNHLY, CDR2 FYNNEI. The chain's CDR3 is CASSFQGYSYNEQFF. CDR3 nucleotide sequence: TGTGCCAGCAGTTTTCAGGGTTACTCCTACAATGAGCAGTTCTTC.

The V and J genes are TRBV21-1 and TRBJ1-1; the DNA was not used to check the table's D call, TRBD1. TRBV21-1 is recorded as a pseudogene. The CDR3 covers 14 residues. The CDR3 coding sequence is TGTGCCAGACAGGGCGGTACCGAGAACACTGAAGCTTTCTTT. Residues: CARQGGTENTEAFF.

The V call is TRBV19, the J call TRBJ1-1, with 7 bases matching TRBD1. Germline CDR1 reads LNHDA; CDR2 reads SQIVND (reference sequence). CDR3 length equals 15 residues. J was trimmed by 1 base and V by 5 bases; bases with no gene match: 7. Written as DNA, the CDR3 is TGTGCCAGTAGTGCATACAGGGGCGGGAACACTGAAGCTTTCTTT. Translation: CASSAYRGGNTEAFF.

The chain recombines TRBV4-2 with TRBJ2-1; 15 nucleotides align to TRBD2. This CDR3 has 16 residues. The trim removed 3 bases at V and 5 bases at J, leaving 2 bases unmatched. The germline gives CDR1 LGHNA, CDR2 YNFKEQ. CDR3 sequence (DNA): TGTGCCAGCAGCCAGGGACTAGCGGGGGGTGACAATGAGCAGTTCTTC. It codes for CASSQGLAGGDNEQFF.

This chain joins TRBV28 and TRBJ1-3, with D maybe TRBD1 (6 bases). Trimming pared 5 bases from V and 1 base from J, leaving 12 bases between. Germline V gives CDR1 MDHEN, CDR2 SYDVKM. CDR3 length: 15 amino acids. The CDR3 spells CASSPIRGSGNTIYF. The CDR3 DNA sequence: TGTGCCAGCAGTCCGATCAGGGGATCTGGAAACACCATATATTTT.

The rearrangement joins TRBV11-3 to TRBJ2-5, with D uncertain. The germline gives CDR1 SGHNT, CDR2 YENEEA. The germline V and J ends were trimmed by 5 bases and 5 bases, with 18 bases remaining between them. The CDR3 contains 15 residues. The CDR3 nucleotides read TGTGCCAGCAGCCCACGTTTCTCCGGAGATGAGACCCAGTACTTC. Translating gives CASSPRFSGDETQYF.

This chain connects TRBV19 to TRBJ2-3, with D tentatively TRBD2 (5 bases). The germline V and J ends were trimmed by 5 bases and 5 bases, with 14 bases remaining between them. CDR1 is LNHDA, CDR2 SQIVND, per germline (reference sequence). This CDR3 contains 14 residues. CDR3 loop: CASSQLGSGDTQYF. The CDR3 nucleotides read TGTGCCAGTAGTCAACTGGGAAGCGGAGATACGCAGTATTTT.

The chain recombines TRBV11-3 with TRBJ2-5; 10 bases are shared with TRBD2. Trimming took 5 bases from V and 5 from J; bases not matched to a gene: 8. The length of the CDR3 is 15 residues. Germline V lookup: CDR1 SGHNT, CDR2 YENEEA. The CDR3 reads CASSTGSGRTETQYF. In DNA, the CDR3 is TGTGCCAGCAGCACAGGTAGCGGGAGGACGGAGACCCAGTACTTC.

This chain joins TRBV7-9 and TRBJ1-4, with D perhaps TRBD1 (5 bases). CDR1 and CDR2 from the germline V gene are SEHNR and FQNEAQ (reference sequence). V was trimmed by 6 bases and J by 6 bases, leaving 17 bases between them. CDR3 length: 15 amino acids. CDR3 sequence (DNA): TGTGCCAGCAGTTTTTCAGGGTTAAGTTATGAAAAACTGTTTTTT. Translation: CASSFSGLSYEKLFF. Based on the CDR3 plus reference TRBV7-9 and TRBJ1-4, the full variable domain is DTGVSQNPRHKITKRGQNVTFRCDPISEHNRLYWYRQTLGQGPEFLTYFQNEAQLEKSRLLSDRFSAERPKGSFSTLEIQRTEQGDSAMYLCASSFSGLSYEKLFFGSGTQLSVL.

The chain links TRBV7-9 to TRBJ2-7; D is unclear. The ends were cut back, 2 bases at V and 2 bases at J, with 7 bases in the middle. Germline values: CDR1 SEHNR, CDR2 FQNEAQ (reference sequence). The CDR3 extends over 13 amino acids. CDR3 in DNA: TGTGCCAGCAGCTTAAGTACACCCTACGAGCAGTACTTC. It yields the protein CASSLSTPYEQYF.

V usage is TRBV5-1 and J usage is TRBJ1-1; D is unresolved. The CDR3 is 14 residues long. Germline V CDR1 and CDR2: SGHRS, YFSETQ. Trimming shortened V by 4 bases and J by 1 base, and 11 bases separated the two germline ends. The CDR3 DNA is TGCGCCAGCAGCCCACGCGGCGAGAACACTGAAGCTTTCTTT. It encodes CASSPRGENTEAFF.

This chain uses TRBV27 with TRBJ2-7; D unclear. The CDR3 sequence is 14 residues long. The germline gives CDR1 MNHEY, CDR2 SMNVEV (reference sequence). V gave up 3 bases and J gave up 1 base, with 10 bases separating them. The CDR3 DNA follows: TGTGCCAGCAGTTTGTACTCTCCGTCCTACGAGCAGTACTTC. This encodes CASSLYSPSYEQYF.